A selection of T cell receptor beta chains follows, all from one sample in a study of cytomegalovirus exposure and HLA in healthy donors. Libraries were prepared by immunoSEQ multiplex PCR; TCRdb keeps only in-frame clonotypes and omits some of them. The top ten clones hold over 2% of a sample with fewer than 200,000 clones, roughly 80% of them seen once. Source material: PBMCs. The receptors stem from a male donor in good health and CMV-seronegative. Each CDR3 is given with its conserved first and last residue. A D gene is named only where the DNA matches it firmly. Not all rows give a size; the values are once, few, many and, for expanded clones, a class.

d_call	clone_size	j_call	v_call	cdr3_nt	cdr3_aa
TRBD2	.	TRBJ2-2	TRBV6-1	TGTGCCAGCAGAATACTAGCGAGGGGCACCGGGGAGCTGTTTTTT	CASRILARGTGELFF
TRBD1	.	TRBJ2-5	TRBV5-1	TGCGCCAGCAGCTTGGACGGGACAGCCCAAGAGACCCAGTACTTC	CASSLDGTAQETQYF
.	.	TRBJ1-6	TRBV11-2	TGTGCCATCGCCCGGGACTATAATTCACCCCTCCACTTT	CAIARDYNSPLHF
.	.	TRBJ2-7	TRBV7-6	TGTGCCAGCAGCTCTCGCCAGTCCTACGAGCAGTACTTC	CASSSRQSYEQYF
TRBD2	few	TRBJ2-1	TRBV7-8	TGTGCCAGCAGCTTAGAGGAACTAGCGGGCCCATGGAATGAGCAGTTCTTC	CASSLEELAGPWNEQFF
.	.	TRBJ1-3	TRBV6-5	TGTGCCAGCCGCGGCAGGGGCCTATCTGGAAACACCATATATTTT	CASRGRGLSGNTIYF
TRBD2	.	TRBJ2-2	TRBV6-5	TGTGCCAGCAGGCAAGCGGGGCGTGGCGGGGAGCTGTTTTTT	CASRQAGRGGELFF
TRBD1	.	TRBJ1-1	TRBV18	TGTGCCAGCTCACCACCGACAGGGGAGAGAGACTACACTGAAGCTTTCTTT	CASSPPTGERDYTEAFF
.	.	TRBJ1-1	TRBV4-3	TGCGCCAGCAGCCAACCGGACAGCATGAACACTGAAGCTTTCTTT	CASSQPDSMNTEAFF
TRBD1	.	TRBJ1-1	TRBV6-5	TGTGCCAGCAGTTACTACGGACAGGGGCAAAGGGTAGCTTTCTTT	CASSYYGQGQRVAFF
.	once	TRBJ1-1	TRBV9	TGTGCCAGCAGCCGGCGGCTGAACACTGAAGCTTTCTTT	CASSRRLNTEAFF